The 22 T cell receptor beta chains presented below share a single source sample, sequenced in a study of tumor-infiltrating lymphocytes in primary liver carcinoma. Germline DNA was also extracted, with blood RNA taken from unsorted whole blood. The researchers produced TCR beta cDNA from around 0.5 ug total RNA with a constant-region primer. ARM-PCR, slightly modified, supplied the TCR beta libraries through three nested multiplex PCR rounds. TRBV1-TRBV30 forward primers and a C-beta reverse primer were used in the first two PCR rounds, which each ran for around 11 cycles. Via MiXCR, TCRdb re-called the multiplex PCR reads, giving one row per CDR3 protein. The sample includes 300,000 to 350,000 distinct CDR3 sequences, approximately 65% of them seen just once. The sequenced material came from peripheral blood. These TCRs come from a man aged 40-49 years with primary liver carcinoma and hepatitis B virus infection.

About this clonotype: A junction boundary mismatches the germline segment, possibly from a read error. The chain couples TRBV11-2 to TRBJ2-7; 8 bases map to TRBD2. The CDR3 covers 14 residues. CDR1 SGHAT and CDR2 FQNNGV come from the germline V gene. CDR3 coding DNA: TGTGCCAACAGCCCCGGGACTAGTAAATACGAGCAGTACTTC. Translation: CANSPGTSKYEQYF.

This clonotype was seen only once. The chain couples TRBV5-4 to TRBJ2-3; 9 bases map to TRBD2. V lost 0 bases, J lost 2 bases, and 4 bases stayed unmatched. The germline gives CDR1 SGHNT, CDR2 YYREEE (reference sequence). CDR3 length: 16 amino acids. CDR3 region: CASSLDLAGNTDTQYF. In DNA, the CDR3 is TGTGCCAGCAGCTTGGATCTAGCGGGAAACACAGATACGCAGTATTTT.

The CDR3 DNA follows: TGTGCCAGCAGTGAATATAGTGCCCGGTCGACGCAGTATTTT. Amino acid sequence: CASSEYSARSTQYF. This chain links TRBV25-1 with TRBJ2-3; D is undetermined. V was cut by 0 bases and J by 9 bases, with 13 bases left in between. Germline lookup yields CDR1 MGHDK and CDR2 SYGVNS. The CDR3 contains 14 residues.

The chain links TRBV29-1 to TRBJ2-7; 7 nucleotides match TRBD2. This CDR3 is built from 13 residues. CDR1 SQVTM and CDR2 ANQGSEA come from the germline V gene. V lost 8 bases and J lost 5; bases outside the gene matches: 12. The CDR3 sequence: CSIGTGGRNEQYF. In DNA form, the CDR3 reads TGCAGCATTGGAACGGGAGGAAGAAACGAGCAGTACTTC.

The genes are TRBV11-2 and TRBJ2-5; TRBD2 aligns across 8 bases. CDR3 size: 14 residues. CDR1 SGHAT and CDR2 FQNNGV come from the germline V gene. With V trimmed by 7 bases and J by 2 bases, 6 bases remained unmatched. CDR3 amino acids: CASNMAGGQETQYF. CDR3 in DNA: TGTGCCAGCAACATGGCGGGAGGTCAAGAGACCCAGTACTTC.

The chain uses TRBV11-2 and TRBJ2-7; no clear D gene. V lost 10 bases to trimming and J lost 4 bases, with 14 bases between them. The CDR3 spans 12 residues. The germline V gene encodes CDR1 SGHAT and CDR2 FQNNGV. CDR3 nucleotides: TGTGCCACCAAGGCCTCCCCTTACGAGCAGTACTTC. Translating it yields CATKASPYEQYF.

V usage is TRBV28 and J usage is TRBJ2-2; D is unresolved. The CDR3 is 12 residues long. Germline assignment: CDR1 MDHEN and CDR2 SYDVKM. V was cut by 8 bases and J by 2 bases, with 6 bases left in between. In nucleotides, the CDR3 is TGTGCCAGCGAGGAAAACACCGGGGAGCTGTTTTTT. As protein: CASEENTGELFF.

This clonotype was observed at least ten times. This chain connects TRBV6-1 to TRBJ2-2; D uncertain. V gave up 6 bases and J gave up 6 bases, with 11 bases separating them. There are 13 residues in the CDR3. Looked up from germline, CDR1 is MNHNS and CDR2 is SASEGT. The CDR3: CASSVGGAGELFF. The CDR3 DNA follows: TGTGCCAGCAGCGTGGGTGGAGCCGGGGAGCTGTTTTTT.

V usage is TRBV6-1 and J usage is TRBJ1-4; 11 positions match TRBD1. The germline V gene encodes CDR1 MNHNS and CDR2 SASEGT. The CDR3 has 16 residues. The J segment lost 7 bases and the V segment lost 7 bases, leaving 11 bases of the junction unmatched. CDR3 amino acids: CASIGDRGTGGEKLFF. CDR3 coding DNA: TGTGCCAGCATTGGGGACAGGGGGACTGGTGGTGAAAAACTGTTTTTT.

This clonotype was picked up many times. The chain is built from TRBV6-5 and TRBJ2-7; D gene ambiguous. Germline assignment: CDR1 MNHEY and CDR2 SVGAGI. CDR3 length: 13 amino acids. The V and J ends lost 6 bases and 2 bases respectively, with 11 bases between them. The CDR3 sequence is CASSPSRPYEQYF. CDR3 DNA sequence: TGTGCCAGCAGCCCCTCGCGGCCCTACGAGCAGTACTTC.

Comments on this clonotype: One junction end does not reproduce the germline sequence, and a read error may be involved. The CDR3 sequence: CARSFGSGGYTF. The CDR3, as DNA: TGTGCCAGGAGTTTTGGAAGCGGTGGCTACACCTTC. The chain employs TRBV12-3 or TRBV12-4 and TRBJ1-2; D ambiguous. CDR3 size: 12 residues.

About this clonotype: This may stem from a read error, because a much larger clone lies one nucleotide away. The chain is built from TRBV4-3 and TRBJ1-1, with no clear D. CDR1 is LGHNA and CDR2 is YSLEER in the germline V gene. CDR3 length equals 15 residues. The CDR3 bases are TGCGTCAGCAGCCAAGATCAGGTGGCGAACACTGAAGCTTTCTTT. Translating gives CVSSQDQVANTEAFF.

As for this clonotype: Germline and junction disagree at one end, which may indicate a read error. In nucleotides, the CDR3 is TGTGTCAGCAGCCAGGGACAGGTCCCTGAAAAACTGTTTTTT. Protein sequence: CVSSQGQVPEKLFF. The genes are TRBV7-9 and TRBJ1-4, with TRBD1 matching over 8 bases. Germline V CDR1 and CDR2: SEHNR, FQNEAQ (reference sequence). CDR3 length equals 14 residues.

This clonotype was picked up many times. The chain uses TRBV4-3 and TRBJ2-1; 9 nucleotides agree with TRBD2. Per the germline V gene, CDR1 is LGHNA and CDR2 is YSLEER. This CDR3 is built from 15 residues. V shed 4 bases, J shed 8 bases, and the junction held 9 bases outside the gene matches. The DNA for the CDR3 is TGCGCCAGCAGCCTCCGACTAGCGGAAGGGTATGAGCAGTTCTTC. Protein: CASSLRLAEGYEQFF.

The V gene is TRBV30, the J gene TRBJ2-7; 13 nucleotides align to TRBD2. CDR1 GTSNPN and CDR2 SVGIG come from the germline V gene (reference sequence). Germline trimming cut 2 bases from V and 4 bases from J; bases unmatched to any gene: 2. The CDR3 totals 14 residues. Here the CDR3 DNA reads TGTGCCTGGAGTCTGACTAGCGGGAGGTACGAGCAGTACTTC. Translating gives CAWSLTSGRYEQYF. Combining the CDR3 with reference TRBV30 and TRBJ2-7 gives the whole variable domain SQTIHQWPATLVQPVGSPLSLECTVEGTSNPNLYWYRQAAGRGLQLLFYSVGIGQISSEVPQNLSASRPQDRQFILSSKKLLLSDSGFYLCAWSLTSGRYEQYFGPGTRLTVT.

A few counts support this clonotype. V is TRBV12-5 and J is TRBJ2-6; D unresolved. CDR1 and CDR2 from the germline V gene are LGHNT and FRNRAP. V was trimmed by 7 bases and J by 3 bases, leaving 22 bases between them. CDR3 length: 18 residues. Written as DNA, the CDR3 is TGTGCTAGTGCCTCCTCCGGGTCAGGCGTTGGTGGGGCCAACGTCCTGACTTTC. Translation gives CASASSGSGVGGANVLTF.

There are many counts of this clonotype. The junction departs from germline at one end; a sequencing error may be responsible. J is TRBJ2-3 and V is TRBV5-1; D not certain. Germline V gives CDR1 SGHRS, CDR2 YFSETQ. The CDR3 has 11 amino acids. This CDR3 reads CASSNTDTQYF. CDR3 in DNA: TGTGCCAGCAGTAACACAGATACGCAGTATTTT.

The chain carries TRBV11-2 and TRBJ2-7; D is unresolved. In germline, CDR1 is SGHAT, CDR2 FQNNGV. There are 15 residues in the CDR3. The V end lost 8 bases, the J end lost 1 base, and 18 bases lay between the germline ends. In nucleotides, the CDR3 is TGTGCCAGCGAAGTGGCCCTACAGAGTTCCTACGAGCAGTACTTC. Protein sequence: CASEVALQSSYEQYF.

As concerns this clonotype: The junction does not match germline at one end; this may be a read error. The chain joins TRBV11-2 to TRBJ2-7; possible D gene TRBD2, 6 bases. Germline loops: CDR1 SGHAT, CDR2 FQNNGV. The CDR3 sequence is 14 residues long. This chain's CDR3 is CTSSRSSEAYEQYF. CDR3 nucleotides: TGTACCAGCAGCCGGTCTAGCGAAGCCTACGAGCAGTACTTC.

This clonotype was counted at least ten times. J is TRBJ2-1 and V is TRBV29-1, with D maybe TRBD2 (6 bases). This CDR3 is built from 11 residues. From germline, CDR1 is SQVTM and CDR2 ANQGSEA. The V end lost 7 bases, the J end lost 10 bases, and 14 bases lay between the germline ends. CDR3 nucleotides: TGCAGCGGTTGGGTAGCGGCGGAGCAGTTCTTC. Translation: CSGWVAAEQFF.

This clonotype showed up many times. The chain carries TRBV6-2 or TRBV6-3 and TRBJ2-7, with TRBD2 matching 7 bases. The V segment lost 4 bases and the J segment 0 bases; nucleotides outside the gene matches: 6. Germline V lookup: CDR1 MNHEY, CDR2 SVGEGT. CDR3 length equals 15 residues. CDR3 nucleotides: TGTGCCAGCAGTTTGGGGACTACCTTCTCCTACGAGCAGTACTTC. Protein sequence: CASSLGTTFSYEQYF.

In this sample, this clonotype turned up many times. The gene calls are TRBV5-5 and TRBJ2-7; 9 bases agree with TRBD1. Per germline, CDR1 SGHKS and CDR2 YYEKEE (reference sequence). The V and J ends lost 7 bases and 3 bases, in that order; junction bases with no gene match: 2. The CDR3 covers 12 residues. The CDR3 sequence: CASGTGIYEQYF. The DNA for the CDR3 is TGTGCCAGCGGGACAGGGATCTACGAGCAGTACTTC.